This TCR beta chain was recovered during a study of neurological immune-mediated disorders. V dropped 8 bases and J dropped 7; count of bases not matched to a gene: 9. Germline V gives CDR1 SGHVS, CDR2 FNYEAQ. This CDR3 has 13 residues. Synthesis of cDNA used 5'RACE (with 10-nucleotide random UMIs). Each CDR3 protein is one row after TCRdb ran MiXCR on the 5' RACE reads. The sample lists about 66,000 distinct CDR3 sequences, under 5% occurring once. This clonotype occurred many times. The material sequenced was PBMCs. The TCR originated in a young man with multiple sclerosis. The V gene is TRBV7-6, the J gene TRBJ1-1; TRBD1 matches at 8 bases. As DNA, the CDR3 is TGTGCCAGCGCATATACAGGGGGAAGTGAAGCTTTCTTT. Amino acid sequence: CASAYTGGSEAFF.